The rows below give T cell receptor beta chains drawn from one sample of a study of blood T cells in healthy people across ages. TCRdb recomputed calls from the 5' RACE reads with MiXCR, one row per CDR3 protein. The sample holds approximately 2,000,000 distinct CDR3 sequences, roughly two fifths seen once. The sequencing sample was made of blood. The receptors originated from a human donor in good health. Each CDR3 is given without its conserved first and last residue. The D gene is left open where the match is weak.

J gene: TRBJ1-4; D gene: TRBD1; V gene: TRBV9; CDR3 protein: ASSADREGEKLF
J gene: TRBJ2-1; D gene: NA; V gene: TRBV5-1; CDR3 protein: ASSLGQSQEF
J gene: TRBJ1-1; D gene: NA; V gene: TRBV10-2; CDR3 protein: ASRDIGKNTEAF
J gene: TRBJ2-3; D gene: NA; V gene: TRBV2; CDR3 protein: ASSVLAFGDTQY
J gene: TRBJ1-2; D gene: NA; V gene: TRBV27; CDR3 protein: ASRSGGLYGYT
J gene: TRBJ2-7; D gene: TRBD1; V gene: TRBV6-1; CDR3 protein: ASSVSGTGGVGYYEQY
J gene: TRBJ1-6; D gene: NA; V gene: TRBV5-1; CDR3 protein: ASSLAGLGNSPLH
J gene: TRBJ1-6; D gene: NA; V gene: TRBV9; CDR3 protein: ASSDAATAHSPLH
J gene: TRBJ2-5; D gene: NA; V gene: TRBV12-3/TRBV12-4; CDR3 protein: ASSPPPQEQY
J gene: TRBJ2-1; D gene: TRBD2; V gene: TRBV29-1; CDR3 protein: SVIRLADSSYNEQF
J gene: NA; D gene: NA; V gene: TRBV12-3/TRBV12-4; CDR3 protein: VSAQGTLGSEQY